The 9 T cell receptor beta chains listed next were all sequenced from one sample in a study of T cells in women clearing cervical HPV infection. Sequencing was performed with immunoSEQ multiplex PCR; in TCRdb, only in-frame clones are kept and a portion is missing. This table holds around 18,000 clones. The sequenced material came from blood buffy coat. The receptors derive from a woman aged 18 to 75 with a cervical HPV16 infection that either progressed to CIN3+ or cleared (not recorded which).

Note on this clone: The sequenced fragment ends 3 residues before the CDR3 boundary, so the rest is inferred from the germline J gene. The V call is TRBV7-7, the J call TRBJ2-5, with a weak D call TRBD2 (5 bases). V was shortened by 2 bases and J by 5 bases, with 9 bases between the two germline ends. This CDR3 contains 13 residues. Looked up from germline, CDR1 is SSHAT and CDR2 is FNYEAQ (reference sequence). Partial CDR3 DNA: TGTGCCAGCAGCTTATACGGGGTGGAGACC. Amino acids: CASSLYGVET. The full CDR3 sequence reads CASSLYGVETQYF.

As concerns this clone: The CDR3 is cut off 3 residues early in the read; its end comes from the germline J gene. V and J are TRBV4-1 and TRBJ1-2; tentatively, D is TRBD1 (5 bases). The ends were cut back, 8 bases at V and 6 bases at J, with 22 bases in the middle. The V gene's germline CDR1 is MGHRA and CDR2 YSYEKL. This CDR3 is built from 15 residues. CDR3 DNA (partial): TGCGCCAGCGGGTGGTCTGTGGGGCGCGTCGATGGC. Translated, it gives CASGWSVGRVDG. The whole CDR3 protein is CASGWSVGRVDGYTF.

Of note for this clone: The read comes to an end 3 residues before the CDR3 does, leaving the germline J gene to fill in the end. The V call is TRBV2, the J call TRBJ1-2; TRBD1 matches 7 bases. The germline V gene has CDR1 SNHLY and CDR2 FYNNEI. The CDR3 extends over 13 amino acids. The V and J ends lost 4 bases and 5 bases, in that order; junction bases with no gene match: 4. CDR3 protein: CASSGLQGYGYTF. The DNA read from the CDR3 is TGTGCCAGCAGTGGTCTACAGGGGTATGGC.

With regard to this clone: At one boundary the junction diverges from the germline segment, which might be a read error. The read halts 3 residues ahead of the CDR3 end, with the missing end drawn from the germline J gene. This chain connects TRBV4-2 to TRBJ1-5; 7 positions agree with TRBD1. CDR1 is LGHNA and CDR2 is YNFKEQ in the germline V gene. The CDR3 runs 15 residues. CDR3 sequence: CASSQVQGSNQPQHF. CDR3 DNA (partial): TGCGCCAGCAGCCAGGTACAGGGGAGCAATCAGCCC.

Note on this clone: The read ends 3 residues early relative to the CDR3; the germline J gene fills the gap. The rearrangement joins TRBV6-2 or TRBV6-3 to TRBJ1-1; D not certain. The CDR3 sequence is 13 residues long. Trimming pared 5 bases from V and 5 bases from J, leaving 12 bases between. Germline-derived CDR1 and CDR2 are MNHEY and SVGEGT. The DNA read from the CDR3 is TGTGCCAGCAGTGTACCTCCGGGGACTGAA. Translation: CASSVPPGTE. The whole CDR3 protein reads CASSVPPGTEAFF.

With respect to this clone: The DNA ends 3 residues before the CDR3 does, and the rest of the CDR3 is filled in from the germline J gene. This chain uses TRBV7-9 with TRBJ2-7; D is ambiguous. CDR3 length: 13 residues. The V gene's germline CDR1 is SEHNR and CDR2 FQNEAQ (reference sequence). V was pared by 5 bases and J by 1 base, with 9 bases between. The chain's CDR3 is CASSHSGSYEQYF. CDR3 bases read: TGTGCCAGCAGCCACTCCGGGTCCTACGAG.

To note about this clone: The read stops 3 residues short of the end of the CDR3; the missing end is completed from the germline J gene. The chain recombines TRBV5-1 with TRBJ2-1; 7 bases map to TRBD2. This CDR3 is 15 amino acids long. Per germline, CDR1 SGHRS and CDR2 YFSETQ. The ends lost 7 bases at V and 4 bases at J; junction bases unmatched: 11. Partial CDR3 DNA: TGCGCCAGCGGTCCGGGGGGAATATCTTACAATGAG. This encodes CASGPGGISYNE. The full CDR3 protein reads CASGPGGISYNEQFF.

Concerning this clone itself: The read comes to an end 3 residues before the CDR3 does, leaving the germline J gene to fill in the end. The chain uses TRBV7-6 and TRBJ1-5; D ambiguous. This CDR3 spans 13 amino acids. Deletions cut 1 base from V and 4 bases from J, with 5 bases between. Germline CDR1 reads SGHVS; CDR2 reads FNYEAQ. Incomplete CDR3 DNA: TGTGCCAGCAGCTTAGTCGCGAATCAGCCC. It specifies CASSLVANQP. The whole CDR3 sequence reads CASSLVANQPQHF.

Comments on this clone: The read ends 3 residues before the CDR3 terminus; that terminus is restored from the germline J gene. V usage is TRBV11-2 and J usage is TRBJ2-5; TRBD2 aligns across 11 bases. Unmatched junction bases numbered 4, after V lost 5 bases and J lost 5 bases. From germline, CDR1 is SGHAT and CDR2 FQNNGV. This CDR3 comprises 14 residues. The sequenced part of the CDR3 DNA is TGTGCCAGCAGCCGACTAGCGGGGTTGGAGACC. It is translated as CASSRLAGLET. The CDR3 in its entirety is CASSRLAGLETQYF.